This T cell receptor beta chain appears in the sequencing data of a study of control samples from healthy donors and cancer patients. Germline V CDR1 and CDR2: SQVTM, ANQGSEA. V lost 4 bases to trimming and J lost 4 bases; unmatched junction nucleotides: 4. CDR3 length: 12 amino acids. This clone has just a few counts. Clones were sequenced by immunoSEQ multiplex PCR, and TCRdb holds only the in-frame ones, with some missing. Here the sample spans roughly 69,000 clones, roughly 86% being singletons. Sequencing was performed on PBMCs. The V and J genes are TRBV29-1 and TRBJ2-7; 7 bases map to TRBD1. This TCR was recovered from a woman in her forties or fifties with head and neck cancer. The CDR3 spells CSVGTGIYEQYF. CDR3 sequence (DNA): TGCAGCGTTGGGACAGGAATATACGAGCAGTACTTC.